Given below is one T cell receptor beta chain in context. The data are from a study of cytomegalovirus exposure and HLA in healthy donors. The study ran its PCR with 60 Vbeta and 13 Jbeta primers. TCRdb keeps only in-frame clones here, not all; method: immunoSEQ multiplex PCR. Of fewer than 200,000 clones in the sample, under 90% were seen once. The sequence was collected from a male donor in good health and CMV-seronegative. Sequenced input: PBMCs.

The CDR3 nucleotides are TGCGCCAGCAGCTCCGGACTAGTAAGCACAGATACGCAGTATTTT. Translating it yields CASSSGLVSTDTQYF. This chain joins TRBV5-1 and TRBJ2-3, with 7 bases fitting TRBD2. The CDR3 sequence is 15 residues long. Germline CDR1 is SGHRS and CDR2 is YFSETQ. Trimming cost V 3 bases and J 0 bases; bases outside gene matches: 4.